The rows below give T cell receptor beta chains drawn from one sample of a study of blood T cell repertoires in COVID-19. TCRdb's table, derived via immunoSEQ multiplex PCR, lists solely in-frame clones and lacks some. The profile shows around 200,000 clones, 86% of them singletons. Source material: peripheral blood. The receptor source for this set is a man between 65 and 85 years old with acute or convalescent COVID-19. Each CDR3 is given without its conserved first and last residue. The order of the fields is CDR3 protein, V gene, J gene.

CDR3aa: ASSHYEQGVHEQY
v_gene: TRBV3-1/TRBV3-2
j_gene: TRBJ2-7

CDR3aa: ASTINRLTNYGYT
v_gene: TRBV6-5
j_gene: TRBJ1-2

CDR3aa: SAGQGREAEAF
v_gene: TRBV29-1
j_gene: TRBJ1-1

CDR3aa: ASTPSPGLATTDTQY
v_gene: TRBV5-4
j_gene: TRBJ2-3

CDR3aa: ASSFRQANQPQH
v_gene: TRBV5-6
j_gene: TRBJ1-5

CDR3aa: ASSSGQQDKLF
v_gene: TRBV19
j_gene: TRBJ1-4

CDR3aa: ASSQAGGGGYSNQPQH
v_gene: TRBV4-2
j_gene: TRBJ1-5

CDR3aa: ASSLELANTGELF
v_gene: TRBV5-1
j_gene: TRBJ2-2

CDR3aa: ASSYPGAGGYT
v_gene: TRBV28
j_gene: TRBJ1-2

CDR3aa: ASSLVLGQTYNEQF
v_gene: TRBV5-1
j_gene: TRBJ2-1

CDR3aa: ASRGDREETQY
v_gene: TRBV5-4
j_gene: TRBJ2-5

CDR3aa: ATSDPGTAADTQY
v_gene: TRBV24-1
j_gene: TRBJ2-3

CDR3aa: ASSFGGPSYNERF
v_gene: TRBV7-9
j_gene: TRBJ2-1

CDR3aa: ASTETGPTEAF
v_gene: TRBV2
j_gene: TRBJ1-1

CDR3aa: ASSQAGLTDTQY
v_gene: TRBV4-2
j_gene: TRBJ2-3

CDR3aa: ASSSRADVWNAEAF
v_gene: TRBV7-9
j_gene: TRBJ1-1

CDR3aa: ASSEEHSGGETQY
v_gene: TRBV2
j_gene: TRBJ2-5

CDR3aa: ASSIGLAGGYNEQF
v_gene: TRBV19
j_gene: TRBJ2-1

CDR3aa: ASTHSGGLGELF
v_gene: TRBV19
j_gene: TRBJ2-2

CDR3aa: ASSLLGGKESEQF
v_gene: TRBV5-1
j_gene: TRBJ2-1

CDR3aa: SVEIVGKWAEETQY
v_gene: TRBV29-1
j_gene: TRBJ2-5

CDR3aa: ASSLNSHYGYT
v_gene: TRBV27
j_gene: TRBJ1-2

CDR3aa: ASSAGSVYGYT
v_gene: TRBV2
j_gene: TRBJ1-2

CDR3aa: ASSSYYEQY
v_gene: TRBV12-3/TRBV12-4
j_gene: TRBJ2-7

CDR3aa: ASSLGGAGGSYEQY
v_gene: TRBV7-9
j_gene: TRBJ2-7

CDR3aa: ASSSPGVHQPQH
v_gene: TRBV28
j_gene: TRBJ1-5

CDR3aa: ASSESGVRDTQY
v_gene: TRBV6-1
j_gene: TRBJ2-3

CDR3aa: ASSLASAYNEQF
v_gene: TRBV5-1
j_gene: TRBJ2-1

CDR3aa: ASSLVLADSYEQY
v_gene: TRBV11-2
j_gene: TRBJ2-7

CDR3aa: ASSRQRDEQF
v_gene: TRBV27
j_gene: TRBJ2-1

CDR3aa: ASSVTGANEKLF
v_gene: TRBV9
j_gene: TRBJ1-4

CDR3aa: AEPPSAGDRYNEQF
v_gene: TRBV5-1
j_gene: TRBJ2-1

CDR3aa: ASSPTGVEHNSPLH
v_gene: TRBV9
j_gene: TRBJ1-6

CDR3aa: ASSPRTGDNYGYT
v_gene: TRBV18
j_gene: TRBJ1-2

CDR3aa: ATRGRIGKLF
v_gene: TRBV27
j_gene: TRBJ1-4

CDR3aa: ASSEGGGYNEQF
v_gene: TRBV25-1
j_gene: TRBJ2-1

CDR3aa: ASSERGNYNEQF
v_gene: TRBV6-1
j_gene: TRBJ2-1

CDR3aa: ASSVLFNTGELF
v_gene: TRBV2
j_gene: TRBJ2-2

CDR3aa: ATSDHQGLSSYEQY
v_gene: TRBV24-1
j_gene: TRBJ2-7

CDR3aa: ASSLLNTRSGNTIY
v_gene: TRBV7-2
j_gene: TRBJ1-3

CDR3aa: ASSAPGIMNTEAF
v_gene: TRBV25-1
j_gene: TRBJ1-1

CDR3aa: ASSVATANYGYT
v_gene: TRBV9
j_gene: TRBJ1-2

CDR3aa: ASSAGGVGQGDNEQF
v_gene: TRBV9
j_gene: TRBJ2-1

CDR3aa: ASSFSSGGDNTGELF
v_gene: TRBV5-1
j_gene: TRBJ2-2

CDR3aa: ASSIPLDRENTGELF
v_gene: TRBV19
j_gene: TRBJ2-2

CDR3aa: ASSSTGSHEQY
v_gene: TRBV7-9
j_gene: TRBJ2-7

CDR3aa: ASSLAPRTGAESEQF
v_gene: TRBV5-1
j_gene: TRBJ2-1

CDR3aa: ASSQDSSGHYEQY
v_gene: TRBV4-3
j_gene: TRBJ2-7

CDR3aa: ASSKTGVNSPLH
v_gene: TRBV19
j_gene: TRBJ1-6

CDR3aa: ASSSRLAGPTTDTQY
v_gene: TRBV7-2
j_gene: TRBJ2-3

CDR3aa: ASSLGVRYEQY
v_gene: TRBV27
j_gene: TRBJ2-7

CDR3aa: ASNGQGAEKLF
v_gene: TRBV2
j_gene: TRBJ1-4

CDR3aa: ASSDPGQPLH
v_gene: TRBV3-1/TRBV3-2
j_gene: TRBJ1-6

CDR3aa: ASSPEDRIDTEAF
v_gene: TRBV18
j_gene: TRBJ1-1

CDR3aa: ATSALAGGEGGAEQY
v_gene: TRBV24-1
j_gene: TRBJ2-7